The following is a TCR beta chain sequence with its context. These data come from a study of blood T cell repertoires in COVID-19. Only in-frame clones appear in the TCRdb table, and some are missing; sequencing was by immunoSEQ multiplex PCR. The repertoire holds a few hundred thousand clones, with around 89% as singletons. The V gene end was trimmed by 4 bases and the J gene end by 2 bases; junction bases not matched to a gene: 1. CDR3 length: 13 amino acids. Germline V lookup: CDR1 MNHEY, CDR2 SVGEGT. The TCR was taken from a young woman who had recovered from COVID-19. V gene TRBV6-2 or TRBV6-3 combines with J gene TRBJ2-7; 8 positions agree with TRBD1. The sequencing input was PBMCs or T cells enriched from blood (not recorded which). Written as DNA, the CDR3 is TGTGCCAGCAGTTGGGACAGGCCCTACGAGCAGTACTTC. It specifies CASSWDRPYEQYF.